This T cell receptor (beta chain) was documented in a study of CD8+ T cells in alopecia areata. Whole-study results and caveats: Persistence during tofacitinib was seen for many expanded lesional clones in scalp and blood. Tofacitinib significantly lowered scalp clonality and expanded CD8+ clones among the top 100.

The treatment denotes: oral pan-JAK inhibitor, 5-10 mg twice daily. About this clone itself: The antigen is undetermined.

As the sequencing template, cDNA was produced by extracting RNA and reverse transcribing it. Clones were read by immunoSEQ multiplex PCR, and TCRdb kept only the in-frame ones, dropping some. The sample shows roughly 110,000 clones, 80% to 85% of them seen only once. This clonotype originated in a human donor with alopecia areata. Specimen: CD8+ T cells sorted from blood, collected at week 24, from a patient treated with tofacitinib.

CDR3 sequence: CASSLSGANVLTF. The CDR3 region has the DNA TGTGCCAGCAGTCTTTCTGGGGCCAACGTCCTGACTTTC. The chain joins TRBV6-5 to TRBJ2-6; no clear D gene. The CDR3 extends over 13 amino acids. V dropped 5 bases and J dropped 1 base, with 3 bases sitting between them. Germline values: CDR1 MNHEY, CDR2 SVGAGI.